The clone carrying this TCR beta chain came up a few times. The antigen is undetermined. This sample's time point: persistent/refractory GD, antithyroid drugs over 5 years with positive TRAb. PBMC RNA was the source of the TCR library. The data derive from a study of regulatory T cells in long-lasting Graves disease. Relying on iRepertoire HTBI primers and Arm-PCR of CDR3 regions, the team built TCR beta libraries. TCRdb reprocessed the multiplex PCR reads with MiXCR, giving one entry per CDR3 protein. The repertoire has 420,000 or so distinct CDR3 sequences, about a quarter of them found once; the top ten carry roughly 26%. This CDR3 is built from 16 residues. Germline lookup yields CDR1 SGDLS and CDR2 YYNGEE. V dropped 0 bases and J dropped 5 bases, with 17 bases sitting between them. Study findings and constraints: Newly diagnosed Graves' patients exceeded persistent ones in TCR diversity. Preferential use of TRBV28, TRBJ1-2 and TRBJ2-5 was seen in persistent disease.

The chain employs TRBV9 and TRBJ2-5, with D possibly matching TRBD1 (5 bases). The clonotype originates from a female donor with Graves disease. The sample consisted of peripheral blood mononuclear cells (PBMCs), taken when the disease was refractory, from a patient treated with antithyroid drugs. Here the CDR3 reads CASSVGRADIGETQYF. The CDR3 coding sequence is TGTGCCAGCAGCGTAGGCAGGGCCGACATCGGGGAGACCCAGTACTTC.